Listed below are T cell receptor beta chains from one sample, sequenced in a study of breast tumors, draining lymph nodes, adjacent tissues. TCRdb re-derived calls from the multiplex PCR reads in MiXCR, one entry per CDR3 protein. The sample carries some 150,000 distinct CDR3 sequences, approximately 30% recorded once. Sequences were obtained from axillary lymph node tissue. These receptors came from a female donor with breast cancer. Some clones in this sample may be carry-over from other donors' samples. Both conserved end residues are part of each CDR3. The order of the fields is V gene, CDR3 protein.

V: TRBV5-1; CDR3: CASSLHRDLNEQFF
V: TRBV2; CDR3: CASHWQGFNSPLHF
V: TRBV6-5; CDR3: CASSYSKGRGPNGELFF
V: TRBV27; CDR3: CASSPPGLGQPQHF
V: TRBV28; CDR3: CASRTGLASHEQYF
V: TRBV5-6; CDR3: CASSHKTGGDETQYF
V: TRBV11-2; CDR3: CASSLRGHNYYGYTF
V: TRBV12-3/TRBV12-4; CDR3: CASRPLAGSYNEQYF
V: TRBV5-1; CDR3: CASSLEGGAGRNEQYF
V: TRBV27; CDR3: CASRRGRNQPQHF
V: TRBV27; CDR3: CASGPGGNQPQHF
V: TRBV10-3; CDR3: CAISERGSYEQYF
V: TRBV6-6; CDR3: CASSYSGLGNIQYF
V: TRBV12-3/TRBV12-4; CDR3: CASSPGTSRVHTQYF
V: TRBV7-2; CDR3: CASSFKPGLAGGNYNEQFF
V: TRBV12-3/TRBV12-4; CDR3: CASSARDRSHLGYTF
V: TRBV6-1; CDR3: CASSESGRAGNTIYF
V: TRBV19; CDR3: CASSTQGAFHSYNEQFF
V: TRBV5-1; CDR3: CASSLNLDRDEKLFF
V: TRBV12-3/TRBV12-4; CDR3: CASGLREQYF
V: TRBV5-1; CDR3: CASTTSGGYNEQFF
V: TRBV5-4; CDR3: CASSLAGTRFRDTQYF
V: TRBV7-8; CDR3: CASSLTRGGAPDQPQHF
V: TRBV5-6; CDR3: CASSYTGNSVF
V: TRBV5-8; CDR3: CASSLAGSFTDTQYF
V: TRBV5-1; CDR3: CASSSPPAGHMETQYF
V: TRBV15; CDR3: CATSREGEPNAGELFF
V: TRBV5-8; CDR3: CASSRDSQETQYF
V: TRBV5-4; CDR3: CASSFSGGATDTQYF
V: TRBV20-1; CDR3: CSAPVVAGQGEWGYTF
V: TRBV7-9; CDR3: CASSSTGTNPSRTRELFF